The present TCR beta chain was sequenced within a study of regulatory T cells in long-lasting Graves disease. Study information: Newly diagnosed Graves' patients had taken antithyroid drugs under 3 months. Regarding the study as a whole: Owing to a sample size that was small, accuracy may have been reduced. Thyroid tissue was not studied; only peripheral blood was.

According to the study, TCR beta libraries were built with iRepertoire HTBI primers and CDR3-region Arm-PCR. TCRdb ran MiXCR on the multiplex PCR reads and lists one entry per CDR3 protein. Found here are hundreds of thousands of distinct CDR3 sequences, over 15% of them singletons; the top ten hold 25% to 30%. Time point specified: newly diagnosed GD, antithyroid drugs for less than 3 months. With RNA extracted from PBMCs as input, the TCR library was made. On this clonotype: Its specificity is not known.

V lost 3 bases, J lost 10 bases, and 15 bases lay in between. Germline values: CDR1 SGHAT, CDR2 FQDESV (reference sequence). The CDR3 runs 13 residues. In addition, the sample was reused for a study of T cells in Graves' hyperthyroidism and ophthalmopathy. From that paper: An initial round of RT-PCR targeting the TCR CDR3 relied on the HTBI primer set.

Material: peripheral blood mononuclear cells (PBMCs), obtained at new diagnosis, from a patient treated with antithyroid drugs. The source is a man aged 35 to 55 with Graves disease. The chain is built from TRBV11-1 and TRBJ1-1, with D uncertain. CDR3 sequence (DNA): TGTGCCAGCAGCTTTGGCGACCGCCGGGGAGCTTTCTTT. Amino acids: CASSFGDRRGAFF.